This T cell receptor beta chain was identified in a study of OX40 agonist ivuxolimab in advanced cancers. The wider study: A history of anti-PD-1, anti-PD-L1 or anti-CTLA-4 therapy was acceptable, and approximately 40% had some.

The protocol was immunoSEQ multiplex PCR, while the TCRdb copy is restricted to in-frame clones and leaves out a portion. The sample includes 55,000 to 70,000 clones, over 85% seen only once; the top ten take around 1%. The CDR3 consists of 15 residues. Trimming removed 7 bases from V and 8 bases from J; junction bases left unmatched: 12. Germline lookup yields CDR1 MNHNY and CDR2 SVGAGI (reference sequence). No patient had autoimmune disease or received systemic immunosuppression. This chain connects TRBV6-6 to TRBJ2-1; TRBD1 aligns across 9 bases. This clonotype was obtained from an adult with an advanced solid tumor such as melanoma, head and neck, liver or kidney cancer. The material sequenced was CD4+ or CD8+ T cells sorted from blood, taken in a trial of the OX40 agonist ivuxolimab. CDR3 sequence: CASTSGQGGSDEQFF. The CDR3 bases are TGTGCCAGCACCTCGGGACAGGGCGGTTCGGATGAGCAGTTCTTC.